Listed below are T cell receptor beta chains from one sample, sequenced in a study of cytomegalovirus exposure and HLA in healthy donors. Some clones are missing from TCRdb's copy, which holds only in-frame ones; the method was immunoSEQ multiplex PCR. The repertoire holds 130,000 to 150,000 clones, 80% seen once, with approximately 4.1% in the top ten. Sequencing was performed on PBMCs. The receptors shown here come from a man aged 40-50 years in good health and CMV-seronegative. The CDR3 runs from the conserved cysteine through the conserved F or W. A D gene is named only where the DNA matches it firmly. The listing skips clone size in some rows; elsewhere it reads once, few, many or a size class.

j_gene	v_gene	d_gene	abundance	CDR3aa	CDR3nt
TRBJ2-2	TRBV19	TRBD1	.	CASRPGQGSTGELFF	TGTGCCAGTAGACCGGGACAGGGGAGCACCGGGGAGCTGTTTTTT
TRBJ2-7	TRBV4-3	TRBD1	.	CASSQHRQGTYEQYF	TGCGCCAGCAGCCAACATAGACAGGGGACCTACGAGCAGTACTTC
TRBJ2-7	TRBV12-5	TRBD1	few	CASGLGTGGYEQYF	TGTGCTAGTGGTTTGGGGACAGGGGGCTACGAGCAGTACTTC
TRBJ1-1	TRBV27	TRBD1	.	CASSSTGVRTEAFF	TGTGCCAGCAGTAGTACAGGGGTTCGGACTGAAGCTTTCTTT
TRBJ1-3	TRBV25-1	.	.	CASSVGGVDSGNTIYF	TGTGCCAGCAGTGTTGGGGGGGTAGACTCTGGAAACACCATATATTTT
TRBJ2-3	TRBV6-5	.	.	CASSRGGSFTDTQYF	TGTGCCAGCAGTCGAGGAGGCAGCTTCACAGATACGCAGTATTTT
TRBJ1-1	TRBV6-5	.	.	CASSARHVPIEAFF	TGTGCCAGCAGCGCCCGACATGTCCCAATTGAAGCCTTCTTT
TRBJ1-5	TRBV19	.	.	CASSIGGVGDQPQHF	TGTGCCAGTAGTATAGGGGGGGTCGGAGATCAGCCCCAGCATTTT
TRBJ2-3	TRBV5-6	.	.	CASSFGTQYF	TGTGCCAGCAGCTTCGGTACGCAGTATTTT
TRBJ1-1	TRBV18	.	.	CASSPPGIAANTEAFF	TGTGCCAGCTCACCACCAGGCATCGCGGCGAACACTGAAGCTTTCTTT
TRBJ1-1	TRBV23-1	TRBD1	.	CASKNETGANTEAFF	TGCGCCAGCAAAAACGAGACAGGGGCGAACACTGAAGCTTTCTTT
TRBJ2-7	TRBV7-6	TRBD2	once	CASSRTGTSGYEQYF	TGTGCCAGCAGCCGAACCGGGACTAGCGGGTACGAGCAGTACTTC
TRBJ1-2	TRBV9	TRBD1	.	CASSVPGTVGYTF	TGTGCCAGCAGCGTCCCCGGGACAGTTGGCTACACCTTC
TRBJ2-1	TRBV6-5	.	.	CASMGSSYNEQFF	TGTGCCAGCATGGGCAGTTCCTACAATGAGCAGTTCTTC
TRBJ2-7	TRBV7-8	TRBD1	.	CASSLSGGRYEQYF	TGTGCCAGCAGCTTATCAGGGGGCAGGTACGAGCAGTACTTC
TRBJ2-7	TRBV27	.	.	CASSSLALRDEQYF	TGTGCCAGCAGTTCCTTGGCTCTCCGGGACGAGCAGTACTTC
TRBJ2-3	TRBV19	.	few	CASRSGVSTDTQYF	TGTGCCAGTAGGTCGGGGGTTAGCACAGATACGCAGTATTTT
TRBJ2-5	TRBV6-1	TRBD1	.	CASSEGDRAYQETQYF	TGTGCCAGCAGTGAAGGGGACAGGGCGTACCAAGAGACCCAGTACTTC
TRBJ1-2	TRBV9	.	.	CASSPFGEVYGYTF	TGTGCCAGCAGCCCCTTCGGGGAGGTCTATGGCTACACCTTC
TRBJ1-6	TRBV4-1	.	.	CASSPVSYNSPLHF	TGCGCCAGCAGCCCCGTCTCCTATAATTCCCCCCTCCACTTT
TRBJ2-7	TRBV19	TRBD1	.	CASSMSGQGISYEQYF	TGTGCCAGTAGTATGTCTGGACAGGGAATTTCCTACGAGCAGTACTTC
TRBJ1-4	TRBV7-9	TRBD1	few	CASSFRDRGPEKLFF	TGTGCCAGCAGCTTCCGGGACAGGGGGCCTGAAAAACTGTTTTTT
TRBJ2-7	TRBV5-4	TRBD2	.	CASSTGTSLIEQYF	TGTGCCAGCAGCACCGGGACTAGCTTGATCGAGCAGTACTTC
TRBJ2-1	TRBV5-1	.	.	CASSLLDSEQFF	TGCGCCAGCAGCTTGCTCGACAGTGAGCAGTTCTTC
TRBJ2-1	TRBV5-1	.	.	CASSLDGEGYSYNEQFF	TGCGCCAGCAGCCTTGACGGGGAAGGTTACTCCTACAATGAGCAGTTCTTC
TRBJ1-2	TRBV5-1	TRBD1	once	CASSLAAGTGPGYTF	TGCGCCAGCAGCTTGGCCGCCGGGACAGGGCCTGGCTACACCTTC
TRBJ1-1	TRBV15	.	.	CATSRESGKAAFF	TGTGCCACCAGCAGAGAGTCAGGGAAGGCGGCTTTCTTT
TRBJ2-7	TRBV6-1	TRBD1	.	CASSEIGQGAYEQYF	TGTGCCAGCAGTGAAATAGGTCAGGGGGCCTACGAGCAGTACTTC
TRBJ1-5	TRBV19	.	.	CASSIEAGAPNQPQHF	TGTGCCAGTAGTATAGAGGCAGGGGCACCCAATCAGCCCCAGCATTTT
TRBJ1-2	TRBV19	TRBD1	.	CASSIGRQGAWGYTF	TGTGCCAGTAGTATAGGGAGACAGGGGGCCTGGGGCTACACCTTC
TRBJ1-6	TRBV18	.	.	CASSPGSSYNSPLHF	TGTGCCAGCTCACCTGGCAGCTCCTATAATTCACCCCTCCACTTT
TRBJ2-7	TRBV7-8	TRBD2	.	CASSITSGLNYEQYF	TGTGCCAGCAGCATAACTAGCGGGTTAAACTACGAGCAGTACTTC
TRBJ1-3	TRBV6-6	.	few	CASSPGIGNTIYF	TGTGCCAGCTCCCCGGGGATCGGAAACACCATATATTTT
TRBJ2-3	TRBV27	.	.	CASTLSSQGGDTQYF	TGTGCCAGCACCCTAAGTTCCCAGGGGGGAGATACGCAGTATTTT
TRBJ1-4	TRBV7-2	TRBD1	once	CASSLYDRGREKLFF	TGTGCCAGCAGCTTATACGACAGGGGGCGGGAAAAACTGTTTTTT
TRBJ1-5	TRBV28	.	few	CASSSQLSNQPQHF	TGTGCCAGCAGCTCTCAACTTAGCAATCAGCCCCAGCATTTT
TRBJ1-1	TRBV6-6	TRBD1	.	CASSSRDRNTEAFF	TGTGCCAGCAGTAGCCGGGACAGGAACACTGAAGCTTTCTTT
TRBJ2-1	TRBV4-1	TRBD2	.	CASSQDGLVAGGPGNEQFF	TGCGCCAGCAGCCAAGATGGTTTGGTAGCGGGGGGGCCGGGGAATGAGCAGTTCTTC
TRBJ2-3	TRBV6-5	TRBD2	.	CASSLLGGAGDTQYF	TGTGCCAGCAGCCTACTCGGGGGGGCGGGTGATACGCAGTATTTT
TRBJ1-1	TRBV18	.	.	CASSPQGFNTEAFF	TGTGCCAGCTCACCGCAGGGCTTCAACACTGAAGCTTTCTTT
TRBJ2-3	TRBV6-4	TRBD2	many	CASSDSRGGRDTQYF	TGTGCCAGCAGTGACTCGCGGGGGGGCAGGGATACGCAGTATTTT
TRBJ1-1	TRBV5-1	TRBD1	.	CASSLRTDRGGGTEAFF	TGCGCCAGCAGCTTGCGGACCGACAGGGGCGGGGGAACTGAAGCTTTCTTT
TRBJ2-1	TRBV4-3	TRBD1	few	CASSQTGQGADEQFF	TGCGCCAGCAGCCAGACAGGACAGGGGGCCGATGAGCAGTTCTTC
TRBJ1-6	TRBV5-5	TRBD1	.	CASSLTDRGANSPLHF	TGTGCCAGCAGCTTAACGGACAGGGGAGCGAATTCACCCCTCCACTTT
TRBJ1-1	TRBV7-8	TRBD1	.	CASSPVPGQRNTEAFF	TGTGCCAGCAGCCCCGTCCCGGGACAGCGGAACACTGAAGCTTTCTTT
TRBJ2-3	TRBV9	TRBD2	.	CASSGSGGDSTDTQYF	TGTGCCAGCAGCGGTAGCGGGGGGGACAGCACAGATACGCAGTATTTT
TRBJ1-6	TRBV5-1	.	.	CASSLGDQVYNSPLHF	TGCGCCAGCAGCTTGGGCGATCAAGTCTATAATTCACCCCTCCACTTT
TRBJ1-3	TRBV27	.	.	CASSEDSFSTGNTIYF	TGTGCCAGCAGTGAGGACAGTTTCTCCACTGGAAACACCATATATTTT
TRBJ1-2	TRBV2	.	many	CASSVTLAGSYGYTF	TGTGCCAGCAGTGTAACATTGGCAGGCTCCTATGGCTACACCTTC
TRBJ1-4	TRBV7-9	TRBD1	.	CASSPNRGNEKLFF	TGTGCCAGCAGCCCCAACAGGGGTAATGAAAAACTGTTTTTT
TRBJ2-4	TRBV10-1	TRBD1	.	CANRNPDRKNIQYF	TGCGCCAACAGAAACCCGGACAGGAAAAACATTCAGTACTTC
TRBJ1-1	TRBV29-1	.	.	CSVGGGRGANTEAFF	TGCAGCGTTGGGGGGGGGCGAGGGGCTAACACTGAAGCTTTCTTT
TRBJ2-3	TRBV5-1	TRBD2	once	CASSPGGTDTQYF	TGCGCCAGCAGCCCGGGGGGTACAGATACGCAGTATTTT
TRBJ2-7	TRBV7-9	.	once	CASSFMTGVSYEQYF	TGTGCCAGCAGCTTTATGACAGGTGTCTCCTACGAGCAGTACTTC
TRBJ1-6	TRBV19	TRBD1	.	CASSMGQGTNSPLHF	TGTGCCAGTAGTATGGGACAGGGCACGAATTCACCCCTCCACTTT
TRBJ1-3	TRBV25-1	TRBD1	.	CASSIQGNAGNTIYF	TGTGCCAGCAGTATACAGGGGAACGCTGGAAACACCATATATTTT
TRBJ2-7	TRBV6-5	.	.	CASSSLYEQYF	TGTGCCAGCAGTTCCTTATACGAGCAGTACTTC
TRBJ2-2	TRBV5-6	.	.	CASSPRGTGWVTGELFF	TGTGCCAGCAGCCCCCGTGGAACAGGGTGGGTCACCGGGGAGCTGTTTTTT